What follows describes a single TCR beta chain. The CDR3 runs 12 residues. Trimming at V came to 6 bases and at J to 8 bases, leaving 6 bases not matched to a gene. Germline V gives CDR1 LGHNT, CDR2 FRNRAP. Using immunoSEQ multiplex PCR, the repertoire was profiled, and TCRdb retains in-frame clones only, with some absent. Of 120,000 to 150,000 clones listed, roughly 84% were seen once; the top ten hold 5% to 7%. The sample originates from a study of blood T cell repertoires in COVID-19. Study-wide background: PBMCs, B-cell-depleted T cells, or T cells provided the cDNA or gDNA that made up the material.

Sequencing was carried out using PBMCs or T cells enriched from blood (not recorded which). The chain employs TRBV12-5 and TRBJ1-2, with 7 bases that match TRBD1. The receptor's source is a woman aged 45-59 years who had been exposed to COVID-19. The CDR3 reads CASGTGERGYTF. The CDR3 DNA follows: TGTGCTAGTGGAACAGGGGAGAGAGGCTACACCTTC. The whole variable domain, remainder taken from reference TRBV12-5 and TRBJ1-2, is DARVTQTPRHKVTEMGQEVTMRCQPILGHNTVFWYRQTMMQGLELLAYFRNRAPLDDSGMPKDRFSAEMPDATLATLKIQPSEPRDSAVYFCASGTGERGYTFGSGTRLTVV.